Below, 8 T cell receptor beta chains from the same sample are listed, as sequenced in a study of T cell responses to AZD1222 COVID-19 vaccine (dated by TCRdb to the early 2020s). To prepare the library, the immunoSEQ multiplex PCR assay was applied. In TCRdb, the immuneACCESS table is reduced to in-frame sequences with V and J assigned. These tables do not hold every clone; where another copy was compared, an unresolved V gene accounts for under half, and the others remain unexplained. In all, the sample holds 140,000 to 150,000 clones, and 70% to 90% of those were seen once. The biggest ten clones account for around 8.6% of the sample. This sample's time point label indicates: baseline before first vaccination. The sample consisted of peripheral blood, taken on day 0 of AZD1222 vaccination. The receptors stem from an adult in good health.

The gene calls are TRBV6-6 and TRBJ2-3; D tentatively reads TRBD1 or TRBD2 (5 bases each). The CDR3 sequence is 16 residues long. Germline CDR1 MNHNY, CDR2 SVGAGI (reference sequence). V was cut by 4 bases and J by 1 base, with 15 bases left in between. Written as DNA, the CDR3 is TGTGCCAGCAGTTCCCCGGGGACCATGGGCACAGATACGCAGTATTTT. Translated: CASSSPGTMGTDTQYF.

This clone showed up just once. V and J are TRBV12-3 or TRBV12-4 and TRBJ1-4; TRBD1 aligns across 7 bases. With V trimmed by 6 bases and J by 12 bases, 4 bases remained unmatched. The CDR3 runs to 11 residues. The CDR3 is CASSTTGELFF. In DNA, the CDR3 is TGTGCCAGCAGCACTACAGGGGAACTGTTTTTT.

This chain joins TRBV12-3 or TRBV12-4 and TRBJ2-7, with D uncertain. Trimming removed 3 bases from V and 6 bases from J, with 9 bases in between. The length of the CDR3 is 12 residues. This CDR3 reads CASSFPEREQYF. The CDR3 DNA reads as TGTGCCAGCAGTTTTCCCGAGCGCGAGCAGTACTTC.

The V call is TRBV7-9, the J call TRBJ1-4; a possible D gene is TRBD1 (5 bases). Deletions cut 3 bases from V and 2 bases from J, with 10 bases between. Germline CDR1 and CDR2: SEHNR and FQNEAQ (reference sequence). The CDR3 totals 15 residues. CDR3 nucleotide sequence: TGTGCCAGCAGCTTGGGGGAATCGACTAATGAAAAACTGTTTTTT. It codes for CASSLGESTNEKLFF.

This clone is categorized as medium-sized. V gene TRBV12-5 combines with J gene TRBJ2-7; D gene ambiguous. Trimming removed 4 bases at V and 1 base at J, with 14 bases between. The CDR3 has 15 amino acids. Germline loops: CDR1 LGHNT, CDR2 FRNRAP. Here the CDR3 reads CASGSSTVGSYEQYF. CDR3 sequence (DNA): TGTGCTAGTGGTTCCTCTACCGTGGGTTCCTACGAGCAGTACTTC.

The rearrangement links TRBV11-2 to TRBJ1-1; D not resolved. The CDR3 length is 15 residues. Germline V CDR1 and CDR2: SGHAT, FQNNGV. Between the trimmed V and J ends, which lost 2 bases and 1 base, there was a span of 11 bases. Here the CDR3 reads CASSLIYGTNTEAFF. The DNA of the CDR3 is TGTGCCAGCAGCTTAATTTATGGTACGAACACTGAAGCTTTCTTT.

The V call is TRBV5-1, the J call TRBJ1-1; 8 nucleotides match TRBD1. Trimming removed 4 bases from V and 1 base from J; junction bases left unmatched: 9. The CDR3 covers 16 residues. Germline CDR1 and CDR2: SGHRS and YFSETQ. CDR3 loop: CASSQARTGRNTEAFF. The CDR3, as DNA: TGCGCCAGCAGCCAAGCGCGGACAGGGCGGAACACTGAAGCTTTCTTT.

This chain connects TRBV19 to TRBJ1-1; 9 bases fit TRBD1. V shed 4 bases, J shed 4 bases, and the junction held 7 bases outside the gene matches. The germline CDR1 and CDR2 sequences are LNHDA and SQIVND (reference sequence). This CDR3 contains 15 residues. CDR3 sequence reads: CASSTTGGGGTEAFF. The CDR3 DNA follows: TGTGCCAGTAGTACGACAGGGGGAGGGGGCACTGAAGCTTTCTTT.